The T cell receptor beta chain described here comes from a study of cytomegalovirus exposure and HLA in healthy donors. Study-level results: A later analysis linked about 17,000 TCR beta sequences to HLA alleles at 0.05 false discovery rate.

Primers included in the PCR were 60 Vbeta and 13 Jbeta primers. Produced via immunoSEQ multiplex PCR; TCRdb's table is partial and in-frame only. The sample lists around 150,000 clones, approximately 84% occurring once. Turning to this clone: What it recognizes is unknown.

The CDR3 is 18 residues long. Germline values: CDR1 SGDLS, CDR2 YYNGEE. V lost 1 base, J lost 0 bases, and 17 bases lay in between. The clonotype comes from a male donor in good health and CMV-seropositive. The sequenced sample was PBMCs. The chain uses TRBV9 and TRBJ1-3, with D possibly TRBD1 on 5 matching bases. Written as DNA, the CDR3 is TGTGCCAGCAGCGTAAATGGGGGGGGTTCTAGCTCTGGAAACACCATATATTTT. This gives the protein CASSVNGGGSSSGNTIYF.